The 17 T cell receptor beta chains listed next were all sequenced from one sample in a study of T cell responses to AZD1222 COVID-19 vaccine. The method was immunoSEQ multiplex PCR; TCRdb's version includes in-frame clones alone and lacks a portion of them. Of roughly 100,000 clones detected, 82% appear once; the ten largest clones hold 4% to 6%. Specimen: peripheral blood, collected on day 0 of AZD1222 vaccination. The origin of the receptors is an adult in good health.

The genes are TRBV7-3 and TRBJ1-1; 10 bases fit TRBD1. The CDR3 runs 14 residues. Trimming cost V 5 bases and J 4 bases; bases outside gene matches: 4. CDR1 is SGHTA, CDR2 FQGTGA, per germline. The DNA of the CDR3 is TGTGCCAGCAGCCAGACAGGGGGCCGCACTGAAGCTTTCTTT. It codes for CASSQTGGRTEAFF.

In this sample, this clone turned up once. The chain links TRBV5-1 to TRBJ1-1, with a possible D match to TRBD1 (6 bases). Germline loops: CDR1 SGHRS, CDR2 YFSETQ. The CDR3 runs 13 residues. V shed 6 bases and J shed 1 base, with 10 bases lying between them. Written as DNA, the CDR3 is TGCGCCAGCACCCAAGGGGGGAACACTGAAGCTTTCTTT. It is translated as CASTQGGNTEAFF.

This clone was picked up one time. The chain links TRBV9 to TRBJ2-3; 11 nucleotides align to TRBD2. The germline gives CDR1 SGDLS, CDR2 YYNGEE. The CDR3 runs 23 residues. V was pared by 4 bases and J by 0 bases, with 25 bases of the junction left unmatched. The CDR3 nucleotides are TGTGCCAGCAGCCTTAGAGCCAATAAAGTAACTAGCGGGGGCATAAGAAGCACAGATACGCAGTATTTT. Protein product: CASSLRANKVTSGGIRSTDTQYF.

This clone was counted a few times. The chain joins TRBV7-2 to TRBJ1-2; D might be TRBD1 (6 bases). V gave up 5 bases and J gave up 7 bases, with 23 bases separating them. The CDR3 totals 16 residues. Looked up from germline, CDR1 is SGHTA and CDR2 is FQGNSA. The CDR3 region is CASSPDITGTGRGYTF. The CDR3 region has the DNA TGTGCCAGCAGCCCCGACATCACAGGGACGGGGCGTGGCTACACCTTC.

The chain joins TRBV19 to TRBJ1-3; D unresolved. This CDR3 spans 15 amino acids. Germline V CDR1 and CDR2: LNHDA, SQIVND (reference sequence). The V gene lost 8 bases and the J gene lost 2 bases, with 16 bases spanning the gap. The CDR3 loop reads CASHHLNSPGNTIYF. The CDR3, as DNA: TGTGCCAGTCATCACCTTAACAGTCCTGGAAACACCATATATTTT.

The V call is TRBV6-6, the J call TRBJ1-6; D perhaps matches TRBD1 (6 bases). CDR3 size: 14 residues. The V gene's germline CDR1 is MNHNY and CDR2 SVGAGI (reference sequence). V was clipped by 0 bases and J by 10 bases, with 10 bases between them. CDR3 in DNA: TGTGCCAGCAGTTACTCAAACGGGGGCTCACCCCTCCACTTT. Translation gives CASSYSNGGSPLHF.

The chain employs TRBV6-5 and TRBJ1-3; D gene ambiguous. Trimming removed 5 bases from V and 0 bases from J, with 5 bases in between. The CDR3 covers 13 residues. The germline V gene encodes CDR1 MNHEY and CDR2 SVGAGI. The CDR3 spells CASSRDSGNTIYF. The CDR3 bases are TGTGCCAGCAGTCGGGACTCTGGAAACACCATATATTTT.

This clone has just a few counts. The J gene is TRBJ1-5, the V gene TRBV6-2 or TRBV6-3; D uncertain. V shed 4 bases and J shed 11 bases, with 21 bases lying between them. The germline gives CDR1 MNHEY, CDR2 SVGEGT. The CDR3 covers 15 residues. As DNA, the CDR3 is TGTGCCAGCAGTTTATTTGGGATACAATTTGGGGCCCAGCATTTT. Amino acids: CASSLFGIQFGAQHF.

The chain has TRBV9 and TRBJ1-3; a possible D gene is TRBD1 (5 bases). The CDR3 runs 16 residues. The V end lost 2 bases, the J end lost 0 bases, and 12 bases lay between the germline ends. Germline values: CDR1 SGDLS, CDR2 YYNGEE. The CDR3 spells CASSVDSGSSGNTIYF. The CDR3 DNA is TGTGCCAGCAGCGTCGATTCAGGGAGCTCTGGAAACACCATATATTTT.

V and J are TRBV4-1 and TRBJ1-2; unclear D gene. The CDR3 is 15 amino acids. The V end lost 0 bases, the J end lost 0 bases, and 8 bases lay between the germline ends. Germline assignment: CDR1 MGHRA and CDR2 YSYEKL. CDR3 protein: CASSQDITANYGYTF. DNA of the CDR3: TGCGCCAGCAGCCAAGATATCACAGCTAACTATGGCTACACCTTC.

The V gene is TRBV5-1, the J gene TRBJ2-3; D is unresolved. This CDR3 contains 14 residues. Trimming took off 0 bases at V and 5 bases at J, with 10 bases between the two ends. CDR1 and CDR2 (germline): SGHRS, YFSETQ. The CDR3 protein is CASSLAWVGDTQYF. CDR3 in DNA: TGCGCCAGCAGCTTGGCGTGGGTGGGAGATACGCAGTATTTT.

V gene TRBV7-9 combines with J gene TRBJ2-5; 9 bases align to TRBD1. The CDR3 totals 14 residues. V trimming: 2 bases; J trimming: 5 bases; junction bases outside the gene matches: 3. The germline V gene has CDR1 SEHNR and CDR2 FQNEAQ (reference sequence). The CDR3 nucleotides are TGTGCCAGCAGCTTATGGGACAGGGAGGAGACCCAGTACTTC. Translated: CASSLWDREETQYF.

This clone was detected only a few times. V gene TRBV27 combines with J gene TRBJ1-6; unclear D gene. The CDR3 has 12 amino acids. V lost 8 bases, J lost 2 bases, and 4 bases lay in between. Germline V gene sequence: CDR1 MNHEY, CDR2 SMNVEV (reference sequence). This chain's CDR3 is CASAPYNSPLHF. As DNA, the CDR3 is TGTGCCAGCGCCCCCTATAATTCACCCCTCCACTTT.

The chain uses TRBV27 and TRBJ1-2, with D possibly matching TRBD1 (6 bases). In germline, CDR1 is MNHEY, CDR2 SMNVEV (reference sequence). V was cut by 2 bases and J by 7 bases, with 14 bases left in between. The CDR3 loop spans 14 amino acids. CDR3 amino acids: CASSLQFGGGGYTF. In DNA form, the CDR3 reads TGTGCCAGCAGTTTACAGTTTGGGGGCGGTGGCTACACCTTC.

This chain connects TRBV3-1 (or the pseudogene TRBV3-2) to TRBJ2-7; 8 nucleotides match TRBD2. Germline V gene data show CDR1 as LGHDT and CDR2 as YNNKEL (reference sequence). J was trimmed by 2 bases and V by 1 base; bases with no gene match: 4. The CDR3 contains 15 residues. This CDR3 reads CASSQVTSGPYEQYF. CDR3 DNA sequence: TGTGCCAGCAGCCAAGTCACTAGCGGACCCTACGAGCAGTACTTC.

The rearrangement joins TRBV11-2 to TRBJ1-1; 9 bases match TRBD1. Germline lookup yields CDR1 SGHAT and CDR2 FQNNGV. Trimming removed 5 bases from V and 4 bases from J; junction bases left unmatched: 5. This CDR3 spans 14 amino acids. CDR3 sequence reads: CASSRTGARTEAFF. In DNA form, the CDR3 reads TGTGCCAGCAGCAGGACAGGGGCACGCACTGAAGCTTTCTTT. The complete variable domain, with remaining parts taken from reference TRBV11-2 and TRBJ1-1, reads EAGVAQSPRYKIIEKRQSVAFWCNPISGHATLYWYQQILGQGPKLLIQFQNNGVVDDSQLPKDRFSAERLKGVDSTLKIQPAKLEDSAVYLCASSRTGARTEAFFGQGTRLTVV.

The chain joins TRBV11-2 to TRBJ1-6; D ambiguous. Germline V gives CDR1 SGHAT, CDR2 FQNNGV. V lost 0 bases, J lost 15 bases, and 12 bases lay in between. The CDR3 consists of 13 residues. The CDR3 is CASSLDLSALLHF. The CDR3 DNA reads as TGTGCCAGCAGCTTAGATTTGAGCGCCCTCCTCCACTTT. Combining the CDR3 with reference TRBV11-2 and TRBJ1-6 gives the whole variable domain EAGVAQSPRYKIIEKRQSVAFWCNPISGHATLYWYQQILGQGPKLLIQFQNNGVVDDSQLPKDRFSAERLKGVDSTLKIQPAKLEDSAVYLCASSLDLSALLHFGNGTRLTVT.